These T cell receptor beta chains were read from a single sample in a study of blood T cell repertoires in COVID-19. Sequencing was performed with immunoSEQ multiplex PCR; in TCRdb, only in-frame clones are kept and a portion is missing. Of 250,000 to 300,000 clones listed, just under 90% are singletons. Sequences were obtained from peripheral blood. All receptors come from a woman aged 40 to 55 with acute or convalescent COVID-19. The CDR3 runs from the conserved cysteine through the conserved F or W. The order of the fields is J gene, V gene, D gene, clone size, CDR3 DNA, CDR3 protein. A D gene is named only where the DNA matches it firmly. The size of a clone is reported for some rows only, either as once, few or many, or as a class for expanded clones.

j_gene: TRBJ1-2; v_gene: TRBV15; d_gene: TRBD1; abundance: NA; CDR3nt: TGTGCCACCAGCAGAGACAGACAGGGGCTCGGCTACACCTTC; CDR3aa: CATSRDRQGLGYTF
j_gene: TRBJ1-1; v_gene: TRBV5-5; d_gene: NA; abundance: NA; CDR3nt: TGTGCCAGCAGCTTGGCCCGGCTGAGAGGTACTGAAGCTTTCTTT; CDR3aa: CASSLARLRGTEAFF
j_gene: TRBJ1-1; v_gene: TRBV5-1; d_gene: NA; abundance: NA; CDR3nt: TGCGCCAGCAGCTTGATTCAGAACACTGAAGCTTTCTTT; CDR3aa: CASSLIQNTEAFF
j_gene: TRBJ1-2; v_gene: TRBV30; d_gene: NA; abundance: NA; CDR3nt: TGTGCCTGGAGTTCGGGGTATAACTATGGCTACACCTTC; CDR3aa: CAWSSGYNYGYTF
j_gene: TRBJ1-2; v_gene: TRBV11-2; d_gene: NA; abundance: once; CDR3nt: TGTGCCAGCACCCGGGGGGCTGGCTATGGCTACACCTTC; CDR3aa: CASTRGAGYGYTF
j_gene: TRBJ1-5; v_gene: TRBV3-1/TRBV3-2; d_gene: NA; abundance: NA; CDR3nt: TGTGCCAGCAGCCAAGGCCGCCTCGGTTATGTACAGCCCCAGCATTTT; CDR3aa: CASSQGRLGYVQPQHF
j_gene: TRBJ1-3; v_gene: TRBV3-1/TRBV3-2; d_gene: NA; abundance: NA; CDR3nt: TGTGCCAGCAGCGCCCTAACAGGGTCAGGAAACACCATATATTTT; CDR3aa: CASSALTGSGNTIYF
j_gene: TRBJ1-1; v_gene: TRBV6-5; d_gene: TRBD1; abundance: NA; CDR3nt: TGTGCCAGCAGTACCTTACAGGGGGCTGAATCTTTCTTT; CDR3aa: CASSTLQGAESFF
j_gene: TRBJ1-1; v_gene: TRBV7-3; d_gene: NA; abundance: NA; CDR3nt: TGTGCCAGCAGCCCTACCCCAGGGACTGAAGCTTTCTTT; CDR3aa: CASSPTPGTEAFF
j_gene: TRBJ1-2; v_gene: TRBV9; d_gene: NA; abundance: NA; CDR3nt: TGTGCCAGCAGCGTAGGCGCGGGGCCCTATGGCTACACCTTC; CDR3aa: CASSVGAGPYGYTF
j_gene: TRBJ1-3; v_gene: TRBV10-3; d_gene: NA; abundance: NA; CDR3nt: TGTGCCATCAGTAATTCGGGGGGCTCTGGAAACACCATATATTTT; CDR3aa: CAISNSGGSGNTIYF
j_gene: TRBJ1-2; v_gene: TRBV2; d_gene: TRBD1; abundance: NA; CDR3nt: TGTGCCAGCAGTAAAGAACAGGGGGCTGGCTATGGCTACACCTTC; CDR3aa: CASSKEQGAGYGYTF
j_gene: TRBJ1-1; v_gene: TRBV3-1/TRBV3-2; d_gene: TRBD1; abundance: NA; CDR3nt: TGTGCCAGCAGCCAAGAGGGACAGGGGGCTACTGAAGCTTTCTTT; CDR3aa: CASSQEGQGATEAFF
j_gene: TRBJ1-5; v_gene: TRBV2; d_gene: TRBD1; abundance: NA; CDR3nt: TGTGCCAGCAGTCCCGGACAGGACAATCAGCCCCAGCATTTT; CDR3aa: CASSPGQDNQPQHF
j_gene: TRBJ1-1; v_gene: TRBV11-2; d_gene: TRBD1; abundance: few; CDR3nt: TGTGCCAGCAGCTTTTGGCAGGGGGCATTGGACACTGAAGCTTTCTTT; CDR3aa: CASSFWQGALDTEAFF
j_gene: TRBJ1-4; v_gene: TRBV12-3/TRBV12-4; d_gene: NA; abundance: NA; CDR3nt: TGTGCCAGCAGTTTGAGTGAAAAACTGTTTTTT; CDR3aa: CASSLSEKLFF
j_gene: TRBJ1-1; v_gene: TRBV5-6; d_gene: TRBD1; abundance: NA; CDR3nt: TGTGCCAGCAGCTTGGGTCAGGGGGTCACTGAAGCTTTCTTT; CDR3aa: CASSLGQGVTEAFF
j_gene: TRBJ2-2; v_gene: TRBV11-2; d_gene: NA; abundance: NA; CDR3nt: TGTGCCAGCAGCTTACGCCCGGCGGGGTACACCGGGGAGCTGTTTTTT; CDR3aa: CASSLRPAGYTGELFF
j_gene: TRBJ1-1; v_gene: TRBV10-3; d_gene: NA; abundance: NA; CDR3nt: TGTGCCATCAGTAGAACGGGGAGCACTGAAGCTTTCTTT; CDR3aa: CAISRTGSTEAFF
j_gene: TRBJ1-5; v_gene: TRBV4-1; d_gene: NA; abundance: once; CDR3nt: TGCGCCAGCAGCCAACCAAAACTGGGACTTAAAAATCAGCCCCAGCATTTT; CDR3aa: CASSQPKLGLKNQPQHF
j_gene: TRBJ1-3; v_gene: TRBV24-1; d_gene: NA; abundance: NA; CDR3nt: TGTGCCACCAGTGATCCAGGAAACACCATATATTTT; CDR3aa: CATSDPGNTIYF
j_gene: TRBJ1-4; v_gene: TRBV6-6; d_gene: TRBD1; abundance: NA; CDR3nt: TGTGCCAGCAGCGCCACGCCCGGACAGGGTGGCGAAAAACTGTTTTTT; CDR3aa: CASSATPGQGGEKLFF
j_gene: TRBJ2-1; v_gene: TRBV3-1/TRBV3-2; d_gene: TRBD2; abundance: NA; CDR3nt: TGTGCCAGCAGCATGGCGGGGGGCCCGGTTGAGCAGTTCTTC; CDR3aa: CASSMAGGPVEQFF
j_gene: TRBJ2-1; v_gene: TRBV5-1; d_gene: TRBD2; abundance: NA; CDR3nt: TGCGCCAGCAGCTTGGCCAGCGGGGGTGTCTACAATGAGCAGTTCTTC; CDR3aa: CASSLASGGVYNEQFF
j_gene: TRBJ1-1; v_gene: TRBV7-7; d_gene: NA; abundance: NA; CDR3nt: TGTGCCAGCAGCTTTAACAGGGTATCGGAAGCTTTCTTT; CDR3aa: CASSFNRVSEAFF
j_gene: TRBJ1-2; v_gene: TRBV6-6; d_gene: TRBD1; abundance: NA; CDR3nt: TGTGCCAGCAGCCCCGACAGGGGGCTTAACTATGGCTACACCTTC; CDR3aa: CASSPDRGLNYGYTF
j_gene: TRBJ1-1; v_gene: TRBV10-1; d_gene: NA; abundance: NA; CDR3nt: TGCGCCAGCAGTGCTGGAAGGAGTTTATCGGCTTTCTTT; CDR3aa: CASSAGRSLSAFF
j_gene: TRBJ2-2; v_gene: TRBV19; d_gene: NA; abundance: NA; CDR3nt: TGTGCCAGTAGCGAAACAGGGGGGGCCGGGGAGCTGTTTTTT; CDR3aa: CASSETGGAGELFF
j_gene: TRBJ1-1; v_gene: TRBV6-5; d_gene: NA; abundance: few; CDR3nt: TGTGCCAGCAGTTTTATTTCGGGCAGGGCGAACACTGAAGCTTTCTTT; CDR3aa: CASSFISGRANTEAFF
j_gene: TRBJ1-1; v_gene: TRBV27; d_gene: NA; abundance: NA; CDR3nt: TGTGCCAGCAGCCCCGCAGGCGCTAACACTGAAGCTTTCTTT; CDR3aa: CASSPAGANTEAFF
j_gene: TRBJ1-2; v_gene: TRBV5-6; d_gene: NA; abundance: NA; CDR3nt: TGTGCCAGCAGCCACGACAAGAACTATGGCTACACCTTC; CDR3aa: CASSHDKNYGYTF
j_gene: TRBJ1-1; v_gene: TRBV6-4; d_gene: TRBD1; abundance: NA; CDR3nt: TGTGCCAGCAGTGACGGGACAGGAGGCACTGAAGCTTTCTTT; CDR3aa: CASSDGTGGTEAFF
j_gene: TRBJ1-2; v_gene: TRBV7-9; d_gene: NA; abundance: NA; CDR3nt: TGTGCCAGCAGCTTAGAGACCACAGGGAGAGGGGGCTACACCTTC; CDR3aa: CASSLETTGRGGYTF
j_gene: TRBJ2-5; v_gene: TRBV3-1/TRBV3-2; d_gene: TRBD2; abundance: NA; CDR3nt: TGTGCCAGCAGCCAATGGCTAGCGGAGGACCAAGAGACCCAGTACTTC; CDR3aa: CASSQWLAEDQETQYF
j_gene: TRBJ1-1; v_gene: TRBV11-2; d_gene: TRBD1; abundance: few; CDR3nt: TGTGCCAGCTCTAGAGGACAGGTGAACACTGAAGCTTTCTTT; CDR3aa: CASSRGQVNTEAFF
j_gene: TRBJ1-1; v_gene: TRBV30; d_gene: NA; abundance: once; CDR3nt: TGTGCCTGGAGTGTATACTTTACTGAAGCTTTCTTT; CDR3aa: CAWSVYFTEAFF
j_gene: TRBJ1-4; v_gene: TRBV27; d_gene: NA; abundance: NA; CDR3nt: TGTGCCAGCAGTTTAAACAGGGTTCACGAAAAACTGTTTTTT; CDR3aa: CASSLNRVHEKLFF
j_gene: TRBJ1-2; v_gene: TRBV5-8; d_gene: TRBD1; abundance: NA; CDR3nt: TGTGCCAGCAGCTTAACAGGGGTCTCCAACTATGGCTACACCTTC; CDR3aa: CASSLTGVSNYGYTF
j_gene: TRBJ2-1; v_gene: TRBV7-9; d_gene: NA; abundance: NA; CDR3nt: TGTGCCAGCAGCCCCGGTACCGGGGTCTACAATGAGCAGTTCTTC; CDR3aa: CASSPGTGVYNEQFF